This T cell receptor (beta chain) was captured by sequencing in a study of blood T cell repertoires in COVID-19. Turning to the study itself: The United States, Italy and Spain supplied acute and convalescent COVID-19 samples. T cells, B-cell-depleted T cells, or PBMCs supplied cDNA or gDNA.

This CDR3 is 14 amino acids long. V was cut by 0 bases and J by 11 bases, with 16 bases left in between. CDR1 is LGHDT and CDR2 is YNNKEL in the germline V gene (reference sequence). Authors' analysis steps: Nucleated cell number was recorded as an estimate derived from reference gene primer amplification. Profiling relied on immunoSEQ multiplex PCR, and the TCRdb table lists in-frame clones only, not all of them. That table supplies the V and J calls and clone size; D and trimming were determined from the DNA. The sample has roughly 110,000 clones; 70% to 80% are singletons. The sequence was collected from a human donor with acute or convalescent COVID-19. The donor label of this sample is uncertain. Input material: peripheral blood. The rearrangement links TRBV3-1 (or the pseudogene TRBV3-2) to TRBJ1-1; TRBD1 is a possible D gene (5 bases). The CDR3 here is CASSQDEVAGNAFF. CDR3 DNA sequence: TGTGCCAGCAGCCAAGATGAGGTAGCAGGGAATGCTTTCTTT.